The 2 T cell receptor beta chains below all came from one sample that was sequenced in a study of response to subunit inactivated influenza vaccine. TCRdb re-called the RT-PCR reads through MiXCR, storing one row per CDR3 protein. The sample lists under 200,000 distinct CDR3 sequences, around 10% occurring once. The sample was CD8+ T cells sorted from PBMCs, taken around 25 months after vaccination. The receptor set was obtained from a man aged 45 to 70 who received an inactivated influenza vaccine.

A word on this clonotype: A junction end diverges from the germline sequence, so it may reflect a read error. The chain links TRBV3-1 to TRBJ2-7, with D perhaps TRBD1 (5 bases). Germline V lookup: CDR1 LGHDT, CDR2 YNNKEL (reference sequence). This CDR3 contains 18 residues. The CDR3 loop is CASSQEKSKGSYSYEQNF. CDR3 bases: TGTGCCAGCAGCCAAGAAAAGTCGAAGGGGTCTTACTCCTACGAGCAGAACTTC.

CDR3 residues: CASSYSTRGGPDTQYF. CDR3 nucleotides: TGTGCCAGCAGTTACTCGACGCGGGGGGGGCCAGATACGCAGTATTTT. The chain has TRBV6-2 or TRBV6-3 and TRBJ2-3; 9 bases are shared with TRBD2. Germline V gene lookup returns CDR1 MNHEY and CDR2 SVGEGT. The CDR3 runs 16 residues. Trimming removed 0 bases from V and 4 bases from J; junction bases left unmatched: 5.